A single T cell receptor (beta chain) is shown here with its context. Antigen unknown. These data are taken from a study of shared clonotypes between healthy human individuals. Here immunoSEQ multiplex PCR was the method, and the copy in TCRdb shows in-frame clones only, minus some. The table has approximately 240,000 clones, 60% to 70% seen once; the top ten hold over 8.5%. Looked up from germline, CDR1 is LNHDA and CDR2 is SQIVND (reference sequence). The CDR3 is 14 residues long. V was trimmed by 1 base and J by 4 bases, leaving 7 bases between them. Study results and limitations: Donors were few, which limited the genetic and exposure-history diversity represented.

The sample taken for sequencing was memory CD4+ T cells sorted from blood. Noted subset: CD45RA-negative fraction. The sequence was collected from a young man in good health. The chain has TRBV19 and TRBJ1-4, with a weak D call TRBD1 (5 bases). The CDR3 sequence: CASSIAGGNEKLFF. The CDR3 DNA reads TGTGCCAGTAGTATAGCCGGGGGTAATGAAAAACTGTTTTTT.